This is a list of T cell receptor beta chains from one sample in a study of neurological immune-mediated disorders. TCRdb called the 5' RACE reads again in MiXCR, with one record for every CDR3 protein. This table has 50,000 to 70,000 distinct CDR3 sequences, 10% to 15% appearing once. Sequenced input: PBMCs. All receptors derive from a woman in her sixties with HTLV-1-associated myelopathy (HAM/TSP). CDR3s include the opening cysteine and the closing phenylalanine or tryptophan. The order of the fields is clone size, J gene, V gene, D gene, CDR3 DNA, CDR3 protein. D genes are given only for firm matches. Clone size appears in some rows only: once, few, many, or a class for an expanded clone.

many | TRBJ1-6 | TRBV27 | - | TGTGCCAGCAGTTTAGGGGTCAGGGCGACCTATAATTCACCCCTCCACTTT | CASSLGVRATYNSPLHF
- | TRBJ1-3 | TRBV5-1 | - | TGCGCCAGCAGCTTGGCTGGGGAATCTGGAAACACCATATATTTT | CASSLAGESGNTIYF
many | TRBJ2-5 | TRBV14 | TRBD2 | TGTGCCAGCAGCTTCCAGCGGGAGCCGGGAGAGACCCAGTACTTC | CASSFQREPGETQYF
many | TRBJ2-5 | TRBV9 | TRBD2 | TGTGCCAGCAGCGTTCGGGCTAGCGGGTATCAACAAGAGACCCAGTACTTC | CASSVRASGYQQETQYF
many | TRBJ2-7 | TRBV29-1 | TRBD1 | TGCAGCGTTGAAGATCCCAGGGGGCACTCCTACGAGCAGTACTTC | CSVEDPRGHSYEQYF
few | TRBJ2-7 | TRBV29-1 | - | TGCAGCGTTGAGGGGGGACAGAACTACGAGCAGTACTTC | CSVEGGQNYEQYF
- | TRBJ2-7 | TRBV19 | TRBD2 | TGTGCCAGTAGTAAATGGGGACTACAATACGAGCAGTACTTC | CASSKWGLQYEQYF
few | TRBJ2-5 | TRBV4-1 | TRBD1 | TGCGCCAGCAGCCAAGTACAGGGGCCGGGGACCCAGTACTTC | CASSQVQGPGTQYF
many | TRBJ2-7 | TRBV28 | - | TGTGCCAGTTCCGGGCGAGGGATTTACGAGCAGTACTTC | CASSGRGIYEQYF
many | TRBJ2-1 | TRBV5-1 | TRBD2 | TGCGCCAGCAGCGTGGGACTAGCGGGAGACTACAATGAGCAGTTCTTC | CASSVGLAGDYNEQFF
many | TRBJ2-3 | TRBV20-1 | TRBD2 | TGCAGTGCTAGTCTTAGCGTCGGGGGGACAGATACGCAGTATTTT | CSASLSVGGTDTQYF
many | TRBJ1-5 | TRBV12-3/TRBV12-4 | TRBD1 | TGTGCCAGCAGTTTAACCCGGACAGGGAAGCCCCAGCATTTT | CASSLTRTGKPQHF
many | TRBJ2-7 | TRBV5-1 | TRBD1 | TGCGCCAGCAGCGCCGACAGGGCGTACGAGCAGTACTTC | CASSADRAYEQYF
- | TRBJ2-1 | TRBV7-8 | TRBD1 | TGTGCCAGCAGCTCACGACAGGGGAGCTCCTACAATGAGCAGTTCTTC | CASSSRQGSSYNEQFF
- | TRBJ2-1 | TRBV6-1 | - | TGTGCCAGCAGGGAGGACAGCCTTGCTTACAATGAGCAGTTCTTC | CASREDSLAYNEQFF
- | TRBJ2-3 | TRBV10-3 | TRBD1 | TGTTCCACCGGACAGGACACAGATACGCAGTATTTT | CSTGQDTDTQYF
many | TRBJ2-3 | TRBV20-1 | TRBD2 | TGCAGTGCTAGGAATAGCGGGAGCAGGGCAGATACGCAGTATTTT | CSARNSGSRADTQYF
- | TRBJ2-1 | TRBV15 | - | TGTGCCACCTCCCCGAGCAGGACACGGGTCGATGAGCAGTTCTTC | CATSPSRTRVDEQFF
- | TRBJ1-2 | TRBV18 | - | TGTGCCAGCTCAGACAGAAACCTCTATGGCTACACCTTC | CASSDRNLYGYTF
many | TRBJ2-1 | TRBV20-1 | TRBD2 | TGCAGTGCTAGATCTAGCGGAGCCTCCTCCTACAATGAGCAGTTCTTC | CSARSSGASSYNEQFF
many | TRBJ2-5 | TRBV7-3 | - | TGTGCCAGCAGCTTAATTGGGACACAAGAGACCCAGTACTTC | CASSLIGTQETQYF
- | TRBJ2-7 | TRBV2 | - | TGTGCCAGCAGCAGGATCTCCTACGAGCAGTACTTT | CASSRISYEQYF
many | TRBJ2-1 | TRBV28 | TRBD2 | TGTGCCAGCAACCGTCGGGGGGAGGGCCGGAATGAGCAGTTCTTC | CASNRRGEGRNEQFF
many | TRBJ2-1 | TRBV29-1 | TRBD2 | TGCAGCGTTGGGAGGGACTACTACAATGAGCAGTTCTTC | CSVGRDYYNEQFF
many | TRBJ1-1 | TRBV20-1 | TRBD1 | TGCAGTGCTAGAGATGACAGGGTTGTTGAAGCTTTCTTT | CSARDDRVVEAFF
- | TRBJ2-2 | TRBV5-1 | - | TGCGCCAGCAACTCCCAGGGACATGGAAACACCGGGGAGCTGTTTTTT | CASNSQGHGNTGELFF
many | TRBJ2-1 | TRBV20-1 | TRBD2 | TGCAGTGCTACCGGGACTAGCGGTAACAATGAGCAGTTCTTC | CSATGTSGNNEQFF
many | TRBJ1-1 | TRBV11-2 | - | TGTGCCAGCAGCCCCGTCGGAGGGGCTAGCACTGAAGCTTTCTTT | CASSPVGGASTEAFF
many | TRBJ1-1 | TRBV5-1 | TRBD1 | TGCGCCAGCAGCTCGCTGACAGGGACCACTGAAGCTTTCTTT | CASSSLTGTTEAFF
few | TRBJ2-3 | TRBV7-3 | TRBD2 | TGTGCCAGCAGCTTAGGAGGTTCCAGCGGGAGAGATACGCAGTATTTT | CASSLGGSSGRDTQYF
many | TRBJ2-5 | TRBV6-5 | - | TGTGCCAGCAGAGGGGAGACCCAGTACTTC | CASRGETQYF
many | TRBJ2-5 | TRBV29-1 | - | TGCAGCTCGCGGTTGCGAAGAGGGGAAGAGACCCAGTACTTC | CSSRLRRGEETQYF
many | TRBJ2-7 | TRBV6-5 | TRBD2 | TGTGCCAGCAGATCCCGACCGGGACTAGCGGGAGGGCCATGGGAGCAGTACTTC | CASRSRPGLAGGPWEQYF
- | TRBJ2-1 | TRBV4-1 | - | TGCGCCAACAGCCAAGAAATGTGGGAGCCCTACAATGAGAAGTTCTTC | CANSQEMWEPYNEKFF
many | TRBJ2-2 | TRBV4-1 | - | TGCGCCAGCAGCCAAGCTGCTGAGAGGTTCACCGGGGAGCTGTTTTTT | CASSQAAERFTGELFF
many | TRBJ1-2 | TRBV7-2 | - | TGTGCCAGCAGCCCCAAAAGCAGGGCGCCTAACTATGGCTACACCTTC | CASSPKSRAPNYGYTF
many | TRBJ1-6 | TRBV5-1 | TRBD1 | TGCGCCAGCAGCTCCTCCGGGACAGGGGGTAACTCACCCCTCCACTTT | CASSSSGTGGNSPLHF
many | TRBJ2-7 | TRBV3-1 | - | TGTGCCAGCAGCGACCCCGGGGGAGCGCCCACAGACGAGCAGTACTTC | CASSDPGGAPTDEQYF
many | TRBJ1-1 | TRBV28 | - | TGTGCCAGCAGTCCCGTTAGAACTGAAGCTTTCTTT | CASSPVRTEAFF
many | TRBJ2-5 | TRBV20-1 | TRBD2 | TGCAGTGCTACGCCATGGATAGCGGGAGTGGGAGAGACCCAGTACTTC | CSATPWIAGVGETQYF
many | TRBJ2-5 | TRBV11-2 | TRBD2 | TGTGCCAGCAGCCCGCCGAGACTAGCGGGAGTAGAGACCCAGTACTTC | CASSPPRLAGVETQYF
many | TRBJ2-1 | TRBV5-1 | - | TGCGCCAGCAGCTTGGGCCAAGCTAGTTCCAATGAGCAGTTCTTC | CASSLGQASSNEQFF
many | TRBJ1-2 | TRBV29-1 | - | TGCAGCGTTCTGTCCTTGAACCATGGCTACACCTTC | CSVLSLNHGYTF
many | TRBJ1-3 | TRBV5-1 | TRBD1 | TGCGCCAGCAGCCTGGGACAGATCTCTGGAAACACCATATATTTT | CASSLGQISGNTIYF
many | TRBJ1-1 | TRBV5-1 | - | TGCGCCAGCACTAGGGACACGATGAACACTGAAGCTTTCTTT | CASTRDTMNTEAFF
few | TRBJ2-1 | TRBV10-3 | - | TGTGCCATCAGTGAGTTATGGAACGGCCCGTACAATGAGCAGTTCTTC | CAISELWNGPYNEQFF
- | TRBJ2-5 | TRBV9 | - | TGTGCCAGCAGCGTAGGGACTAACGGGATTCAGACCCAGTACTTC | CASSVGTNGIQTQYF
- | TRBJ2-1 | TRBV2 | - | TGTGCCAGCGATAGCGGAAGCTCCTACAATGAGCAGTTCTTC | CASDSGSSYNEQFF
many | TRBJ2-7 | TRBV27 | - | TGTGCCAGCAGTTCGGAGGGCCGCGAGCAGTACTTC | CASSSEGREQYF
- | TRBJ2-1 | TRBV10-2 | TRBD1 | TGCGCCAGCACAGGGGGCATACGGGATGAGCAGTTCTTC | CASTGGIRDEQFF
- | TRBJ2-7 | TRBV5-5 | - | TGTGCCAGCAGCTTGCGCAGGGAGGTCTACGAGCAGTACTTC | CASSLRREVYEQYF
many | TRBJ2-7 | TRBV9 | - | TGTGCCAGCCTCTTCGACAGGTTTGGCGAGCAGTACTTC | CASLFDRFGEQYF
many | TRBJ1-3 | TRBV29-1 | - | TGCAGCGTTGGTCAGGGGCTGGAGGCTGGAAACACCATATATTTT | CSVGQGLEAGNTIYF
many | TRBJ2-5 | TRBV2 | - | TGTGCCAGCCGGGGGGCAGAAGAGACCCAGTACTTC | CASRGAEETQYF
many | TRBJ2-3 | TRBV27 | - | TGTGCCAGCAGTTTAAAGTTCACAGATACGCAGTATTTT | CASSLKFTDTQYF
many | TRBJ2-3 | TRBV7-8 | TRBD2 | TGTGCCAGCAGCGTCCGGGAGGGCCTCACAGATACGCAGTATTTT | CASSVREGLTDTQYF